This TCR beta chain was recorded in a study of T cells in Graves' hyperthyroidism and ophthalmopathy. Whole-study results and caveats: Model-based prediction identified ophthalmopathy a median 6.5 months prior to its onset.

The authors took PBMCs from 10 ml fresh peripheral blood. RNA transcripts yielded amplified TCR beta CDR3 regions. During a first-round RT-PCR of the TCR CDR3, the HTBI primer set was used. TCRdb reprocessed the multiplex PCR reads with MiXCR, giving one entry per CDR3 protein. The data contain about 690,000 distinct CDR3 sequences, 15% to 20% of them singletons. This clonotype was counted between two and nine times. The antigen is not known. Source material: blood. The sequence came from a man over 45 with Graves' hyperthyroidism.

The CDR3 is CASTWTVTRYSNQPQHF. The CDR3 DNA reads TGTGCCAGTACTTGGACAGTGACCCGTTATAGCAATCAGCCCCAGCATTTT. The V call is TRBV19, the J call TRBJ1-5, with D tentatively TRBD1 (6 bases). Trimming shortened V by 7 bases and J by 0 bases, and 19 bases separated the two germline ends. Germline assignment: CDR1 LNHDA and CDR2 SQIVND (reference sequence). CDR3 length equals 17 residues.